These 25 T cell receptor beta chains were sequenced from one sample in a study of cytomegalovirus exposure and HLA in healthy donors. PCR primers comprised 60 Vbeta and 13 Jbeta primers. The assay was immunoSEQ multiplex PCR, and TCRdb's table has in-frame clones only and misses some. The sample includes around 92,000 clones, 65% to 85% of them seen just once. The sequencing sample was made of PBMCs. The receptors here all came from a man younger than 35 in good health and CMV-seronegative.

V usage is TRBV4-1 and J usage is TRBJ1-6; D remains unclear. V lost 1 base and J lost 6, with 4 bases in between. CDR1 and CDR2 (germline): MGHRA, YSYEKL. The CDR3 has 13 residues. CDR3 sequence reads: CASSQGSNSPLHF. CDR3 coding DNA: TGCGCCAGCAGCCAAGGTAGTAATTCACCCCTCCACTTT.

Details on this clone: Germline and junction disagree at one end, which may indicate a read error. The rearrangement joins TRBV7-9 to TRBJ1-1; maybe TRBD1 (5 bases). The CDR3 totals 12 residues. CDR1 and CDR2 from the germline V gene are SEHNR and FQNEAQ (reference sequence). The CDR3 coding sequence is TGTTCCAGCAGCTCCGGGGGGAGAGAAGCTTTCTTT. Residues: CSSSSGGREAFF.

A word on this clone: An end of the junction differs from the germline gene, which may be a read error. The CDR3 loop is CSSSLAVGEYTEAFF. CDR3 nucleotide sequence: TGTTCCAGCAGCTTAGCGGTAGGAGAGTACACTGAAGCTTTCTTT. This rearrangement joins TRBV7-9 to TRBJ1-1; D not resolved. The CDR3 runs 15 residues. Germline V CDR1 and CDR2: SEHNR, FQNEAQ (reference sequence).

This sequence joins TRBV4-1 and TRBJ2-3; TRBD2 is a possible D gene (7 bases). The CDR3 has 14 amino acids. V dropped 4 bases and J dropped 1 base, with 9 bases sitting between them. CDR1 MGHRA and CDR2 YSYEKL come from the germline V gene. The DNA of the CDR3 is TGCGCCAGCAGCCGCGGGGGCGGCACAGATACGCAGTATTTT. Translated, it gives CASSRGGGTDTQYF.

This chain joins TRBV5-1 and TRBJ1-1; D may be TRBD1 (5 bases). Germline V gene sequence: CDR1 SGHRS, CDR2 YFSETQ. CDR3 length equals 14 residues. Trimming removed 2 bases at V and 0 bases at J, with 8 bases between. The CDR3 reads CASSLTTVNTEAFF. The CDR3 DNA sequence: TGCGCCAGCAGCTTAACGACAGTGAACACTGAAGCTTTCTTT.

V usage is TRBV19 and J usage is TRBJ1-4; TRBD1 matches at 7 bases. The V gene's germline CDR1 is LNHDA and CDR2 SQIVND (reference sequence). V shed 4 bases, J shed 4 bases, and the junction held 6 bases outside the gene matches. The CDR3 extends over 15 amino acids. The CDR3 region has the DNA TGTGCCAGTAGTAGCGACAGGGAGATTAATGAAAAACTGTTTTTT. This sequence encodes CASSSDREINEKLFF.

This chain uses TRBV19 with TRBJ2-1; 9 bases line up with TRBD1. The CDR3 has 15 amino acids. Germline-derived CDR1 and CDR2 are LNHDA and SQIVND (reference sequence). V lost 4 bases and J lost 2; bases outside the gene matches: 3. This CDR3 is CASSRGQGPYNEQFF. CDR3 in DNA: TGTGCCAGTAGTAGGGGACAGGGACCCTACAATGAGCAGTTCTTC.

The rearrangement links TRBV5-4 to TRBJ1-2; 7 nucleotides agree with TRBD1. Germline loops: CDR1 SGHNT, CDR2 YYREEE (reference sequence). V shed 0 bases, J shed 7 bases, and the junction held 6 bases outside the gene matches. CDR3 length: 14 residues. The CDR3 loop is CASSLEQGVGGYTF. The CDR3 DNA sequence: TGTGCCAGCAGCTTGGAGCAGGGGGTAGGTGGCTACACCTTC.

The chain employs TRBV7-9 and TRBJ2-3; tentatively, D is TRBD1 (5 bases). Germline CDR1 reads SEHNR; CDR2 reads FQNEAQ (reference sequence). Trimming took off 4 bases at V and 6 bases at J, with 17 bases between the two ends. This CDR3 comprises 15 residues. DNA for the CDR3: TGTGCCAGCAGCTACTCGACAGTAAAAGGGGATACGCAGTATTTT. This gives the protein CASSYSTVKGDTQYF.

The chain couples TRBV28 to TRBJ2-5; 11 bases line up with TRBD1. The CDR3 runs to 18 residues. Trimming at V came to 5 bases and at J to 5 bases, leaving 16 bases not matched to a gene. Germline loops: CDR1 MDHEN, CDR2 SYDVKM. CDR3 in DNA: TGTGCCAGCAGTGACCGGACAGGGGGCTTACGTTTGGGGGAGACCCAGTACTTC. Encoded protein: CASSDRTGGLRLGETQYF.

The rearrangement links TRBV9 to TRBJ2-3, with D uncertain. Germline CDR1 is SGDLS and CDR2 is YYNGEE. This CDR3 comprises 13 residues. Trimming left V 3 bases short and J 1 base short, with 6 bases between. CDR3 in amino acids: CASSAEGTDTQYF. The CDR3 region has the DNA TGTGCCAGCAGCGCCGAGGGCACAGATACGCAGTATTTT.

The gene calls are TRBV4-1 and TRBJ1-5, with TRBD1 identical over 7 bases. J gave up 0 bases and V 4 bases, and 3 bases lay outside the gene matches. Germline CDR1 reads MGHRA; CDR2 reads YSYEKL. The CDR3 runs to 15 residues. CDR3 loop: CASSPDRFSNQPQHF. CDR3 sequence (DNA): TGCGCCAGCAGCCCGGACAGGTTTAGCAATCAGCCCCAGCATTTT.

The chain joins TRBV5-1 to TRBJ2-5; perhaps TRBD2 as D (7 bases). Germline V gives CDR1 SGHRS, CDR2 YFSETQ. The CDR3 has 14 residues. Trimming removed 6 bases from V and 5 bases from J, with 17 bases in between. CDR3 nucleotides: TGCGCCAGCACGACCAAGGGGGGGGCGGAGACCCAGTACTTC. Translation: CASTTKGGAETQYF.

The V call is TRBV7-8, the J call TRBJ1-4, with D uncertain. The CDR3 covers 12 residues. From germline, CDR1 is SGHVS and CDR2 FQNEAQ. The V gene lost 5 bases and the J gene lost 7 bases, with 8 bases spanning the gap. The DNA for the CDR3 is TGTGCCAGCAGCCCTTTTAGTGAAAAACTGTTTTTT. It is translated as CASSPFSEKLFF.

V and J are TRBV18 and TRBJ2-7; tentatively, D is TRBD2 (7 bases). CDR3 size: 14 residues. V was trimmed by 6 bases and J by 4 bases, leaving 16 bases between them. Germline lookup yields CDR1 KGHSH and CDR2 LQKENI. The CDR3 DNA is TGTGCCAGCTCCGAGGGGGGGGACGGGTACGAGCAGTACTTC. It is translated as CASSEGGDGYEQYF.

The rearrangement uses TRBV10-3 and TRBJ2-1; 7 bases match TRBD2. There are 13 residues in the CDR3. Germline values: CDR1 ENHRY, CDR2 SYGVKD. V lost 8 bases and J lost 4; bases outside the gene matches: 5. CDR3 sequence: CAIQAGDYNEQFF. The CDR3 bases are TGTGCCATCCAGGCGGGGGATTACAATGAGCAGTTCTTC.

The rearrangement links TRBV29-1 to TRBJ2-1; 7 bases are a match to TRBD2. This CDR3 has 15 residues. The junction had 11 bases not matched to a gene; V was cut back by 7 bases and J by 2 bases. Per germline, CDR1 SQVTM and CDR2 ANQGSEA. CDR3 residues: CSAKALAATYNEQFF. CDR3 nucleotide sequence: TGCAGCGCTAAAGCTCTAGCGGCCACCTACAATGAGCAGTTCTTC.

V and J are TRBV18 and TRBJ1-1, with unresolved D. Deletions cut 3 bases from V and 11 bases from J, with 16 bases between. Per the germline V gene, CDR1 is KGHSH and CDR2 is LQKENI. The CDR3 is made up of 13 amino acids. The CDR3, as DNA: TGTGCCAGCTCACCTCCTTCGGAGGGCAGCGCTTTCTTT. Translated, it gives CASSPPSEGSAFF.

In this sample, this clone turned up a few times. This chain joins TRBV7-9 and TRBJ1-1; possibly TRBD1 for D (5 bases). V was cut by 6 bases and J by 6 bases, with 8 bases left in between. Germline V CDR1 and CDR2: SEHNR, FQNEAQ (reference sequence). The CDR3 extends over 11 amino acids. Here the CDR3 reads CASRWGAEAFF. The CDR3 DNA follows: TGTGCCAGCAGGTGGGGGGCTGAAGCTTTCTTT.

This clone appeared once. The rearrangement joins TRBV29-1 to TRBJ2-1, with a tentative D call TRBD1 (6 bases). The CDR3 has 13 amino acids. Germline CDR1 and CDR2: SQVTM and ANQGSEA. V was cut by 4 bases and J by 7 bases, with 14 bases left in between. The CDR3 bases are TGCAGCGTTGCGTCGGGACACTTAAATGAGCAGTTCTTC. It is translated as CSVASGHLNEQFF.

This chain joins TRBV19 and TRBJ2-5; TRBD1 might be the D (7 bases). The J call may be incorrect, as the DNA end agrees better with TRBJ2-7. Germline assignment: CDR1 LNHDA and CDR2 SQIVND (reference sequence). CDR3 length: 14 residues. CDR3 DNA sequence: TGTGCCAGTAAGGGGGGACAGAACTATTACGAGCAGTACTTC. The encoded protein is CASKGGQNYYEQYF.

The chain employs TRBV4-2 and TRBJ2-5, with D tentatively TRBD2 (7 bases). The CDR3 runs 17 residues. V lost 1 base, J lost 5 bases, and 20 bases lay in between. In germline, CDR1 is LGHNA, CDR2 YNFKEQ. The CDR3 protein is CASSQGTAGGAGETQYF. The DNA of the CDR3 is TGTGCCAGCAGCCAAGGAACCGCTGGGGGGGCGGGGGAGACCCAGTACTTC.

The chain uses TRBV7-8 and TRBJ2-7; TRBD1 agrees at 8 bases. CDR1 and CDR2 from the germline V gene are SGHVS and FQNEAQ. The CDR3 covers 15 residues. The V gene end was trimmed by 1 base and the J gene end by 2 bases; junction bases not matched to a gene: 4. The CDR3 bases are TGTGCCAGCAGCTTAGTGACAGGGGCTACCTACGAGCAGTACTTC. This sequence encodes CASSLVTGATYEQYF. Variable domain in full (rest from reference TRBV7-8 and TRBJ2-7): GAGVSQSPRYKVAKRGQDVALRCDPISGHVSLFWYQQALGQGPEFLTYFQNEAQLDKSGLPSDRFFAERPEGSVSTLKIQRTQQEDSAVYLCASSLVTGATYEQYFGPGTRLTVT.

This clone was counted only a few times. This chain uses TRBV4-2 with TRBJ1-6; D is undetermined. The CDR3 consists of 13 residues. The V and J ends lost 0 bases and 9 bases respectively, with 6 bases between them. Germline lookup yields CDR1 LGHNA and CDR2 YNFKEQ. Here the CDR3 reads CASSQDNSSPLHF. CDR3 DNA sequence: TGTGCCAGCAGCCAAGATAACAGTTCACCCCTCCACTTT.

This chain links TRBV29-1 with TRBJ2-7; tentative D call: TRBD2 (7 bases). V gave up 6 bases and J gave up 1 base, with 13 bases separating them. The length of the CDR3 is 13 residues. CDR1 SQVTM and CDR2 ANQGSEA come from the germline V gene. CDR3 protein: CSVRGGESYEQYF. Written as DNA, the CDR3 is TGCAGCGTGAGGGGGGGGGAGTCCTACGAGCAGTACTTC.